The 21 T cell receptor beta chains below were found in one sample sequenced in a study of response to subunit inactivated influenza vaccine (dated by TCRdb to the late 2010s). The library was generated by RT-PCR. Sequencing was carried out with an Illumina HiSeq 2500. TCRdb reprocessing: public reads trimmed at Q25 with fastp, clones called with MiXCR, in-frame beta chains kept. Every distinct CDR3 protein forms one entry, paired with its most common genes and DNA. The table for this sample lists roughly 630,000 distinct CDR3 sequences; 12% to 15% of them were counted only once. Clones ranked in the top ten supply roughly 7.6% of the sample. The specimen comprised PBMCs from blood, sampled around 15 days before vaccination. These receptors were collected from a man aged 45-65 years who received an inactivated influenza vaccine. Donor details come from another sample of the same person, matched by shared clones.

The CDR3 reads CASSLPLAGVRQEFF. In DNA form, the CDR3 reads TGTGCCAGCAGCCTGCCGCTAGCGGGAGTCCGTCAGGAGTTCTTC. V is TRBV5-6 and J is TRBJ2-1, with 10 bases that match TRBD2. The germline CDR1 and CDR2 sequences are SGHDT and YYEEEE. The CDR3 covers 15 residues. Trimming took 4 bases from V and 14 from J; bases not matched to a gene: 15.

This clonotype appeared many times. J is TRBJ2-4 and V is TRBV7-2; D is tentatively TRBD1 or TRBD2 (5 bases each). This CDR3 contains 15 residues. Trimming removed 4 bases at V and 7 bases at J, with 17 bases between. From germline, CDR1 is SGHTA and CDR2 FQGNSA. CDR3 nucleotides: TGTGCCAGCAGCTCTGCCGGGGCCTCGGTGAACATTCAGTACTTC. Amino acids: CASSSAGASVNIQYF.

The V gene is TRBV7-2, the J gene TRBJ2-1; perhaps TRBD2 as D (7 bases). The CDR3 consists of 16 residues. Germline CDR1 is SGHTA and CDR2 is FQGNSA. The V end was cut by 7 bases, the J end by 8 bases, with 24 bases between. CDR3 sequence reads: CASKPGAGARLDEQFF. The CDR3 DNA is TGTGCCAGCAAGCCGGGGGCGGGGGCCAGATTGGATGAGCAGTTCTTC.

This chain joins TRBV5-1 and TRBJ2-5; TRBD2 aligns across 8 bases. This CDR3 comprises 16 residues. The V and J ends lost 6 bases and 1 base, in that order; junction bases with no gene match: 11. The germline gives CDR1 SGHRS, CDR2 YFSETQ. The CDR3 reads CASTRRASGSQETQYF. The CDR3 DNA reads TGCGCCAGCACCCGGAGGGCTAGCGGGTCCCAAGAGACCCAGTACTTC.

The table lists this clonotype with a few counts. The chain carries TRBV3-1 and TRBJ2-3; 7 positions agree with TRBD2. Trimming cost V 2 bases and J 1 base; bases outside gene matches: 12. The CDR3 is 18 residues long. The germline CDR1 and CDR2 sequences are LGHDT and YNNKEL (reference sequence). In DNA form, the CDR3 reads TGTGCCAGCAGCCAAAATGTTGGGAGGGCGACGGGCACAGATACGCAGTATTTT. Its protein is CASSQNVGRATGTDTQYF.

The chain employs TRBV4-1 and TRBJ2-5; D is possibly TRBD1 (6 bases). V dropped 4 bases and J dropped 2 bases, with 14 bases sitting between them. Germline loops: CDR1 MGHRA, CDR2 YSYEKL. This CDR3 has 15 amino acids. The DNA for the CDR3 is TGCGCCAGCAGCCCGGGACCGGGACAACAAGAGACCCAGTACTTC. Protein sequence: CASSPGPGQQETQYF.

This chain links TRBV20-1 with TRBJ2-5; D remains unclear. The CDR3 is made up of 11 amino acids. Germline V gene data show CDR1 as DFQATT and CDR2 as SNEGSKA (reference sequence). V dropped 0 bases and J dropped 9 bases, with 8 bases sitting between them. The DNA of the CDR3 is TGCAGTGCTAGAGATGGATACCCCCAGTACTTC. Translating it yields CSARDGYPQYF.

This clonotype was seen a few times. The CDR3 DNA is TGTGCCAGCAGTTTATTAGCCGGGACGGGGGACCAGCCCCAGCATTTT. This gives the protein CASSLLAGTGDQPQHF. The rearrangement uses TRBV27 and TRBJ1-5, with D possibly TRBD1 on 5 matching bases. Looked up from germline, CDR1 is MNHEY and CDR2 is SMNVEV (reference sequence). Trimming took off 1 base at V and 7 bases at J, with 17 bases between the two ends. CDR3 length: 16 residues.

This clonotype has ten or more counts. The chain uses TRBV5-1 and TRBJ2-2; 8 bases line up with TRBD2. This CDR3 has 13 residues. Germline values: CDR1 SGHRS, CDR2 YFSETQ. V gave up 9 bases and J gave up 5 bases; unmatched junction bases: 6. The CDR3 nucleotides are TGCGCCACCAGACTAGCGCCTACCGGGGAGCTGTTTTTT. Translation: CATRLAPTGELFF.

The V call is TRBV10-3, the J call TRBJ1-1, with no clear D. Trimming removed 5 bases at V and 3 bases at J, with 22 bases between. Looked up from germline, CDR1 is ENHRY and CDR2 is SYGVKD. This CDR3 is built from 17 residues. The CDR3 DNA sequence: TGTGCCATCAGTTCGATGCTTCTTGGGGAGGCGGACACTGAAGCTTTCTTT. Protein: CAISSMLLGEADTEAFF.

This clonotype was recorded a few times. CDR3 coding DNA: TGCGCCAGCAGCCCCCCATCATGGGACAGGACCTTTAACTATGGCTACACCTTC. It encodes CASSPPSWDRTFNYGYTF. The gene calls are TRBV4-1 and TRBJ1-2; TRBD1 matches at 8 bases. This CDR3 comprises 18 residues. Germline V lookup: CDR1 MGHRA, CDR2 YSYEKL. The junction had 14 bases not matched to a gene; V was cut back by 4 bases and J by 1 base.

This clonotype came up a few times. The V call is TRBV7-2, the J call TRBJ2-3; D call uncertain. The CDR3 is 15 amino acids. The V end was cut by 0 bases, the J end by 5 bases, with 12 bases between. Germline assignment: CDR1 SGHTA and CDR2 FQGNSA. CDR3: CASSLAPRKGDTQYF. Here the CDR3 DNA reads TGTGCCAGCAGCTTAGCGCCCCGGAAGGGAGATACGCAGTATTTT.

This clonotype was found many times. V gene TRBV11-2 combines with J gene TRBJ1-4; tentatively, D is TRBD1 (5 bases). The V end was cut by 1 base, the J end by 5 bases, with 14 bases between. CDR1 is SGHAT, CDR2 FQNNGV, per germline. CDR3 length: 16 residues. The DNA of the CDR3 is TGTGCCAGCAGCTTAGGAGCTCGGGGGGAGAATGAAAAACTGTTTTTT. As protein: CASSLGARGENEKLFF.

J is TRBJ2-7 and V is TRBV6-6; TRBD1 matches at 9 bases. The V gene end was trimmed by 5 bases and the J gene end by 7 bases; junction bases not matched to a gene: 3. Germline loops: CDR1 MNHNY, CDR2 SVGAGI (reference sequence). The CDR3 is 12 residues long. Here the CDR3 reads CASSPGQGEQYF. DNA for the CDR3: TGTGCCAGCAGTCCCGGACAGGGGGAGCAGTACTTC.

The gene calls are TRBV12-5 and TRBJ2-1; the match to TRBD2 covers 7 bases. Germline-derived CDR1 and CDR2 are LGHNT and FRNRAP. V dropped 6 bases and J dropped 7; count of bases not matched to a gene: 12. The CDR3 length is 15 residues. This chain's CDR3 is CASGGEEGGRNEQFF. CDR3 DNA: TGTGCTAGTGGGGGGGAGGAGGGAGGGAGGAATGAGCAGTTCTTC.

This chain joins TRBV12-3 or TRBV12-4 and TRBJ2-1; possible D gene TRBD2, 7 bases. V lost 6 bases, J lost 5 bases, and 17 bases lay in between. CDR3 length: 15 residues. CDR3 residues: CASSLGRGGDNEQFF. In nucleotides, the CDR3 is TGTGCCAGCAGCCTAGGGAGGGGGGGCGACAATGAGCAGTTCTTC.

This clonotype was seen more than once but under ten times. The chain is built from TRBV20-1 and TRBJ1-5, with D possibly TRBD1 on 5 matching bases. CDR1 and CDR2 (germline): DFQATT, SNEGSKA (reference sequence). CDR3 length: 13 residues. V lost 6 bases to trimming and J lost 6 bases, with 15 bases between them. As DNA, the CDR3 is TGCAGTGCGCCCGGGGCCCAGGGTCAGCCCCAGCATTTT. Its translation: CSAPGAQGQPQHF.

This clonotype was counted a few times. The chain couples TRBV27 to TRBJ2-6, with 7 positions matching TRBD1. Germline-derived CDR1 and CDR2 are MNHEY and SMNVEV (reference sequence). Losses at the gene ends were 6 bases for V and 4 bases for J; bases not matched to a gene: 9. The CDR3 is 16 amino acids. The CDR3 region is CASSPRTGLGANVLTF. In DNA, the CDR3 is TGTGCCAGCAGCCCAAGGACAGGTCTGGGGGCCAACGTCCTGACTTTC.

This clonotype has more than one count but fewer than ten. The chain has TRBV12-3 or TRBV12-4 and TRBJ1-6; possible D gene TRBD1, 5 bases. The length of the CDR3 is 13 residues. Trimming took 6 bases from V and 7 from J, leaving 10 bases between them. The chain's CDR3 is CASSPWGNSPLHF. The CDR3 nucleotides are TGTGCCAGCAGCCCATGGGGGAATTCACCCCTCCACTTT.

The V gene is TRBV7-8, the J gene TRBJ2-3; 10 positions agree with TRBD2. The CDR3 length is 16 residues. CDR1 and CDR2 from the germline V gene are SGHVS and FQNEAQ. J lost 2 bases, V lost 5 bases, and 7 bases had no gene match. The CDR3 nucleotides read TGTGCCAGCAGCACAGGACTAGCGGTTGACACAGATACGCAGTATTTT. Translated: CASSTGLAVDTDTQYF.

The J gene is TRBJ2-3, the V gene TRBV20-1; D is undetermined. V lost 1 base and J lost 6, with 5 bases in between. Germline loops: CDR1 DFQATT, CDR2 SNEGSKA (reference sequence). CDR3 length: 11 amino acids. CDR3 coding DNA: TGCAGTGCTAGAGCGTGGGATACGCAGTATTTT. It codes for CSARAWDTQYF.